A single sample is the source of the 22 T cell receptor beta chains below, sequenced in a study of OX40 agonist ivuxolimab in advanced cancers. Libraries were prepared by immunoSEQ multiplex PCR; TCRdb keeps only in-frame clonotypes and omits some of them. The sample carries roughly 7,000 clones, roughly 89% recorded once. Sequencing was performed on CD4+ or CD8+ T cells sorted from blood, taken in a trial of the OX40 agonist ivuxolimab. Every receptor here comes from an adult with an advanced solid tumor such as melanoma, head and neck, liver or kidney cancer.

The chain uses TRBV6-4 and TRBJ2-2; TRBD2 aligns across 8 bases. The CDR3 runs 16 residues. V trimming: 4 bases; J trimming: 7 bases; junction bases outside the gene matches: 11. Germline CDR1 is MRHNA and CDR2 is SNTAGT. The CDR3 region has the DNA TGTGCCAGCAGTGCCTTAGCGGGACGGTCGGTCGGGGAGCTGTTTTTT. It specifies CASSALAGRSVGELFF.

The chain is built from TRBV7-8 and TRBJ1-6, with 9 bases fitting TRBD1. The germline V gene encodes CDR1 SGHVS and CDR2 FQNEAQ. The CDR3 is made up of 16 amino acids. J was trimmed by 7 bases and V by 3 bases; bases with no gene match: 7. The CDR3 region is CASSFNAGQGNSPLHF. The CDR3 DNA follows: TGTGCCAGCAGCTTTAATGCGGGACAGGGCAATTCACCCCTCCACTTT.

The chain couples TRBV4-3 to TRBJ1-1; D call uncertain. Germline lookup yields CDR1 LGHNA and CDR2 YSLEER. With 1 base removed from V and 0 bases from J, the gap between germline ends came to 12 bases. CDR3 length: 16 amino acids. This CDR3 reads CASSQGSAGMNTEAFF. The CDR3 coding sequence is TGCGCCAGCAGCCAAGGATCGGCGGGGATGAACACTGAAGCTTTCTTT.

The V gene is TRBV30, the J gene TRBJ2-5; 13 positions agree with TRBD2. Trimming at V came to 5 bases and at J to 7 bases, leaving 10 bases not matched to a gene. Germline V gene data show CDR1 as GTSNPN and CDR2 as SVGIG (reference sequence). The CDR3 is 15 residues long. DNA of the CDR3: TGTGCCTGGGCTCCCGGGACTAGCGGGGTGAGGACCCAGTACTTC. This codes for CAWAPGTSGVRTQYF.

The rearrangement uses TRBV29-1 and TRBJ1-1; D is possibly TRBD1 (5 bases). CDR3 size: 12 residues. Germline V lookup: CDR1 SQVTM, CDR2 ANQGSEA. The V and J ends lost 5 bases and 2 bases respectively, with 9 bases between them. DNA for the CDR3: TGCAGCGTTTCGAGGGGCAACACTGAAGCTTTCTTT. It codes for CSVSRGNTEAFF.

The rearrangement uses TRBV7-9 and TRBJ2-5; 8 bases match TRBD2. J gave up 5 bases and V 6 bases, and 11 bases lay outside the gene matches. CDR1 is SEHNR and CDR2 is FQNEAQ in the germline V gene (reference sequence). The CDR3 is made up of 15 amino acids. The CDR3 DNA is TGTGCCAGCAGTTCCCCAGCGGGGGTAGGGGAGACCCAGTACTTC. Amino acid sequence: CASSSPAGVGETQYF.

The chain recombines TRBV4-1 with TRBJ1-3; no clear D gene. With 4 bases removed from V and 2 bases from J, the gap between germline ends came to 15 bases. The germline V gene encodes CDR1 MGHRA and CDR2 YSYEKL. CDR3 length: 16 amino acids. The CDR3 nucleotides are TGCGCCAGCAGCCCCACAACGTCAGGAGCTGGAAACACCATATATTTT. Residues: CASSPTTSGAGNTIYF.

The CDR3 DNA reads as TGTGCCTGGAGTAGCCGGGGCCCTTACGAGCAGTACTTC. Its protein product is CAWSSRGPYEQYF. The gene calls are TRBV30 and TRBJ2-7; D tentatively fits TRBD1 or TRBD2 (5 bases each). The CDR3 is made up of 13 amino acids. CDR1 is GTSNPN, CDR2 SVGIG, per germline (reference sequence). Trimming took 2 bases from V and 4 from J, leaving 12 bases between them.

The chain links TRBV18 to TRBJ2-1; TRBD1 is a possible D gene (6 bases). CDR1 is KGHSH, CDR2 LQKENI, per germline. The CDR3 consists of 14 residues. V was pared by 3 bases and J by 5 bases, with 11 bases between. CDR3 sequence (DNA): TGTGCCAGCTCACCCCAGACAGGCAACAATGAGCAGTTCTTC. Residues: CASSPQTGNNEQFF.

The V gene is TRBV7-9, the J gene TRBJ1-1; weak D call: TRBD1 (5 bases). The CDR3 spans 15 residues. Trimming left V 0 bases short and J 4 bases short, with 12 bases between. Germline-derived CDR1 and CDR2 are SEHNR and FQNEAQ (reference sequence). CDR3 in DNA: TGTGCCAGCAGCTTAGCCGGGGGTCGAGGCACTGAAGCTTTCTTT. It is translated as CASSLAGGRGTEAFF.

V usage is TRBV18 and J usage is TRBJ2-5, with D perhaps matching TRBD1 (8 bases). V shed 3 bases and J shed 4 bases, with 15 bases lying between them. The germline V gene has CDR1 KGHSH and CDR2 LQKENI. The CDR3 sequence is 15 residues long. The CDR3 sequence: CASSPQTGEGETQYF. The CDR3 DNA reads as TGTGCCAGCTCACCCCAGACAGGGGAGGGAGAGACCCAGTACTTC.

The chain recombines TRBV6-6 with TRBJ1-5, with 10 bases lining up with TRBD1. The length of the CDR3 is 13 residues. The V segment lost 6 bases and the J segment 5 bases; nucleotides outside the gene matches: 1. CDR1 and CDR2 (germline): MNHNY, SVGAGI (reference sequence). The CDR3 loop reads CASRGQGYQPQHF. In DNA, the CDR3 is TGTGCCAGCAGGGGACAGGGGTATCAGCCCCAGCATTTT.

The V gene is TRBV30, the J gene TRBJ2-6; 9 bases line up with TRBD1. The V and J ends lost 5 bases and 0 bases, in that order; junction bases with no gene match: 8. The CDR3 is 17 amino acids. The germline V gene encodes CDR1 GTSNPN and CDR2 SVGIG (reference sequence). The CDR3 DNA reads TGTGCCTGGCACCGGGACAGGGCGTCCTCTGGGGCCAACGTCCTGACTTTC. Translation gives CAWHRDRASSGANVLTF.

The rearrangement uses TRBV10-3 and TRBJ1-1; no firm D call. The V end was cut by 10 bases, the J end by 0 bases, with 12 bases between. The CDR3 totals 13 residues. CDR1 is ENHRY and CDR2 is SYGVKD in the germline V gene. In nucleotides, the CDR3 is TGTGCCACCAACAGCCTCATGAACACTGAAGCTTTCTTT. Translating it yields CATNSLMNTEAFF.

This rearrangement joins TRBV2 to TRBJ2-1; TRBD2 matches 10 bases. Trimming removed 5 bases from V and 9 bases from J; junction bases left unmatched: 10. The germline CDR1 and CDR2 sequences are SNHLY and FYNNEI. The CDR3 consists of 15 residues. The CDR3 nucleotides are TGTGCCAGCAGTCGCAGCGGGAGGGCGACGCCTGAGCAGTTCTTC. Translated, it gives CASSRSGRATPEQFF.

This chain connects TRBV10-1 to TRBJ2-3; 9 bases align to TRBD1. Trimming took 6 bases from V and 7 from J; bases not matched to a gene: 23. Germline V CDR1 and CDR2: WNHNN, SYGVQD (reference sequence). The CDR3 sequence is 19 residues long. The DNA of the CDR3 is TGCGCCAGCAGCGCCGGACAGGGGACACGGCGGGGGAGCAGTAATACGCAGTATTTT. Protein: CASSAGQGTRRGSSNTQYF.

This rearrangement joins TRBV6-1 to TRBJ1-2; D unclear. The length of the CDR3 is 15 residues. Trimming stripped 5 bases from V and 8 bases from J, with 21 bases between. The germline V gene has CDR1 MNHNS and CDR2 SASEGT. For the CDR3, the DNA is TGTGCCAGCAGTTCACCATTACGGGGTCTTCGGGGCTACACCTTC. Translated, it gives CASSSPLRGLRGYTF.

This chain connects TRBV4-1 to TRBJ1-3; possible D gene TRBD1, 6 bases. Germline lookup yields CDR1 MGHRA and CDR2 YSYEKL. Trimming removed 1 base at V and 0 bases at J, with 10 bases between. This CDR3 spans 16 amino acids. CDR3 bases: TGCGCCAGCAGCCAAGCGCTGGGGGCCTCTGGAAACACCATATATTTT. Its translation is CASSQALGASGNTIYF.

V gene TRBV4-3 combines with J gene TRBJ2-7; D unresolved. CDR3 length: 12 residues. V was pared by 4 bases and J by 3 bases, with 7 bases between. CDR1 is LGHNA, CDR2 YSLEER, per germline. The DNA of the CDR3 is TGCGCCAGCAGCCGGGGTGACTACGAGCAGTACTTC. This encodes CASSRGDYEQYF.

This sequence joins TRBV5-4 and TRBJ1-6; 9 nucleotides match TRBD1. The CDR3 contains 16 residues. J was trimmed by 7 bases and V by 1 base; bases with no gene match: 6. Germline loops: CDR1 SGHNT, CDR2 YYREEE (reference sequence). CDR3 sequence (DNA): TGTGCCAGCAGCTTGCGGGGGACAGGGTCGAATTCACCCCTCCACTTT. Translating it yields CASSLRGTGSNSPLHF.

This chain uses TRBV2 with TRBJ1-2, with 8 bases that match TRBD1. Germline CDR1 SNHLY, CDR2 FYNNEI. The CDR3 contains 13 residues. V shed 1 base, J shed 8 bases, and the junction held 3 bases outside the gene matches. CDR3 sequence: CASSEEGTGGYTF. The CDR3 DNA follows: TGTGCCAGCAGTGAAGAAGGGACAGGCGGCTACACCTTC.

DNA for the CDR3: TGCAGCGTCCAAAATAATGAGCAGTTCTTC. Translated: CSVQNNEQFF. The chain joins TRBV29-1 to TRBJ2-1; D unclear. The germline V and J ends were trimmed by 6 bases and 7 bases, with 7 bases remaining between them. Germline V gives CDR1 SQVTM, CDR2 ANQGSEA. The CDR3 spans 10 residues.